The 15 T cell receptor beta chains listed next were all sequenced from one sample in a study of blood T cells in healthy people across ages. Using a J-beta primer mix together with a sample-barcoded 5' primer, a second PCR was run for roughly 6 to 12 cycles. A single record per CDR3 protein comes from TCRdb applying MiXCR to the 5' RACE reads. The repertoire consists of about 1.7 million distinct CDR3 sequences, with 28% occurring once and the leading ten covering 7.7%. Sequencing input: blood. These receptors originate from a woman between 25 and 40 years old in good health.

The chain combines TRBV18 with TRBJ2-4; possibly TRBD2 for D (5 bases). V lost 3 bases, J lost 13 bases, and 16 bases lay in between. Germline lookup yields CDR1 KGHSH and CDR2 LQKENI. This CDR3 comprises 13 residues. The CDR3 nucleotides read TGTGCCAGCTCACCCGAGGTGGCGGGCGGGCAGTACTTC. This translates into CASSPEVAGGQYF.

The chain combines TRBV5-1 with TRBJ2-3; TRBD2 matches at 11 bases. V was clipped by 1 base and J by 4 bases; unmatched bases: 5. The CDR3 spans 16 residues. Germline values: CDR1 SGHRS, CDR2 YFSETQ. This CDR3 is CASSLSSGRVSDTQYF. For the CDR3, the DNA is TGCGCCAGCAGCTTGAGTAGCGGGAGGGTGTCAGATACGCAGTATTTT.

The chain joins TRBV2 to TRBJ2-5, with 9 bases aligning to TRBD2. This CDR3 spans 15 amino acids. Trimming took 9 bases from V and 2 from J; bases not matched to a gene: 10. Looked up from germline, CDR1 is SNHLY and CDR2 is FYNNEI. CDR3 sequence: CARLRAGGLQETQYF. The CDR3 bases are TGTGCCAGGCTAAGAGCGGGGGGACTGCAAGAGACCCAGTACTTC. Full variable domain (missing parts from reference TRBV2 and TRBJ2-5): EPEVTQTPSHQVTQMGQEVILRCVPISNHLYFYWYRQILGQKVEFLVSFYNNEISEKSEIFDDQFSVERPDGSNFTLKIRSTKLEDSAMYFCARLRAGGLQETQYFGPGTRLLVL.

This clonotype was picked up one time. Mismatch with germline at one junction end may stem from a read error. The genes are TRBV20-1 and TRBJ2-1; 9 bases are shared with TRBD1. Germline V CDR1 and CDR2: DFQATT, SNEGSKA (reference sequence). The CDR3 is 14 residues long. The CDR3 DNA reads TGCAGTGCTAGTTTGACAGGGGGGTACAATGTGCAGTTCTTC. Protein: CSASLTGGYNVQFF.

This chain joins TRBV11-2 and TRBJ2-1, with 7 positions matching TRBD2. This CDR3 is built from 13 residues. CDR1 is SGHAT and CDR2 is FQNNGV in the germline V gene. J gave up 7 bases and V 8 bases, and 8 bases lay outside the gene matches. The CDR3 protein is CASSNGGMNEQFF. CDR3 sequence (DNA): TGTGCCAGCTCGAACGGGGGGATGAATGAGCAGTTCTTC.

This chain uses TRBV28 with TRBJ2-3; 7 bases line up with TRBD1. From germline, CDR1 is MDHEN and CDR2 SYDVKM. CDR3 length: 15 residues. J gave up 5 bases and V 4 bases, and 9 bases lay outside the gene matches. CDR3 region: CASSSTGVARDTQYF. In DNA form, the CDR3 reads TGTGCCAGCAGTTCCACAGGGGTAGCGAGAGATACGCAGTATTTT.

This clonotype was seen a few times. The chain joins TRBV5-1 to TRBJ2-1; unclear D gene. The CDR3 is made up of 12 amino acids. Trimming cost V 2 bases and J 7 bases, with 7 bases left between them. The germline CDR1 and CDR2 sequences are SGHRS and YFSETQ. The DNA of the CDR3 is TGCGCCAGCAGCTTCAACGTTAATGAGCAGTTCTTC. Translated: CASSFNVNEQFF.

The V and J genes are TRBV5-1 and TRBJ2-1; D is unresolved. V lost 4 bases, J lost 0 bases, and 11 bases lay in between. Germline V gene data show CDR1 as SGHRS and CDR2 as YFSETQ. The CDR3 runs to 15 residues. The chain's CDR3 is CASSLLWSSYNEQFF. The CDR3 nucleotides are TGCGCCAGCAGCCTCCTATGGAGCTCCTACAATGAGCAGTTCTTC.

V usage is TRBV14 and J usage is TRBJ2-5; D gene unclear. The J call may be wrong; the DNA end is better matched by TRBJ2-7. Germline V gene lookup returns CDR1 SGHDN and CDR2 FVKESK. This CDR3 has 16 residues. The CDR3: CASSHGAGRLYYEQYF. Written as DNA, the CDR3 is TGTGCCAGCAGCCATGGAGCAGGTCGCCTATACTACGAGCAGTACTTC.

The chain carries TRBV4-2 and TRBJ1-2, with 7 positions matching TRBD1. The trim removed 1 base at V and 4 bases at J, leaving 18 bases unmatched. The CDR3 runs to 19 residues. Germline V gene lookup returns CDR1 LGHNA and CDR2 YNFKEQ. This chain's CDR3 is CASSQVGGRDSHFCYGYTF. CDR3 in DNA: TGTGCCAGCAGCCAAGTAGGAGGCCGGGACAGCCACTTTTGCTATGGCTACACCTTC.

This clonotype showed up many times. The chain joins TRBV4-1 to TRBJ2-1; TRBD2 matches at 10 bases. The CDR3 consists of 17 residues. CDR1 MGHRA and CDR2 YSYEKL come from the germline V gene. After removal of 4 bases from V and 9 bases from J, the junction contained 15 bases not matched to a gene. CDR3 coding DNA: TGCGCCAGCAGCCGAGGTCTGGGTAGCGGGGGGACTAGTGAGCAGTTCTTC. Translated: CASSRGLGSGGTSEQFF.

The V and J genes are TRBV12-3 or TRBV12-4 and TRBJ2-1, with D tentatively TRBD2 (5 bases). The V end was cut by 1 base, the J end by 2 bases, with 9 bases between. The length of the CDR3 is 15 residues. CDR3 DNA: TGTGCCAGCAGTTTAGAGCGGAGCACCTACAATGAGCAGTTCTTC. This codes for CASSLERSTYNEQFF.

This clonotype was seen a handful of times. As DNA, the CDR3 is TGTGCCAGCAGCCAAGAAGGGGGGACCCAAAACAATGAGCAGTTCTTC. It codes for CASSQEGGTQNNEQFF. The chain combines TRBV4-2 with TRBJ2-1, with D perhaps matching TRBD1 or TRBD2 (6 bases each). The germline gives CDR1 LGHNA, CDR2 YNFKEQ. Trimming removed 0 bases at V and 5 bases at J, with 14 bases between. CDR3 length: 16 amino acids.

In its sample, this clonotype was seen many times. CDR3 DNA sequence: TGTGCCAGCAGTTTAGCGAAAGCCCTAGCGGTCCTAAAAGAGACCCAGTACTTC. It translates to CASSLAKALAVLKETQYF. V and J are TRBV12-3 or TRBV12-4 and TRBJ2-5, with TRBD2 identical over 7 bases. The trim removed 0 bases at V and 3 bases at J, leaving 13 bases unmatched. This CDR3 has 18 residues.

The chain joins TRBV24-1 to TRBJ2-3; 8 positions agree with TRBD2. The CDR3 runs 14 residues. Per the germline V gene, CDR1 is KGHDR and CDR2 is SFDVKD. Trimming removed 8 bases from V and 4 bases from J; junction bases left unmatched: 7. CDR3 bases: TGTGCCACCACGGACGGGGGGGCCGCAGATACGCAGTATTTT. Amino acid sequence: CATTDGGAADTQYF.